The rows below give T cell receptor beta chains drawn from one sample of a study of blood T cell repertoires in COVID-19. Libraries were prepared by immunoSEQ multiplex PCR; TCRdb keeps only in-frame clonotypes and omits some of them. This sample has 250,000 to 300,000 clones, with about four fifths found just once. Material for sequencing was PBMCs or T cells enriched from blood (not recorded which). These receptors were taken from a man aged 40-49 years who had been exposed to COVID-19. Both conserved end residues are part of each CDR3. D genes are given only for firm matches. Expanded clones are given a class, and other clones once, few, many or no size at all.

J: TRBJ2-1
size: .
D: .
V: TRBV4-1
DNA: TGCGCCAGCAGCCAAGGGAGGAGGTCGAGTCCCGACAATGAGCAGTTCTTC
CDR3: CASSQGRRSSPDNEQFF

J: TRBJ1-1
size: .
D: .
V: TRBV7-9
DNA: TGTGCCAGCAGCTTCGCGGGATCCGGCACTGAAGCTTTCTTT
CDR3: CASSFAGSGTEAFF

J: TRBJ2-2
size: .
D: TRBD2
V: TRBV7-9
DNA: TGTGCCAGCAGCTTAGGTGGCGGGAGCAGGACCGGGGAGCTGTTTTTT
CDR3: CASSLGGGSRTGELFF

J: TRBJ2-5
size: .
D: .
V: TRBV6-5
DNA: TGTGCCAGCAGTTACGGTCGGGAGACCCAGTACTTC
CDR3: CASSYGRETQYF

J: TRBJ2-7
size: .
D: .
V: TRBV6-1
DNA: TGTGCCAGCAGTGAAGCAACAGGCTCCTACGAGCAGTACTTC
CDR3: CASSEATGSYEQYF

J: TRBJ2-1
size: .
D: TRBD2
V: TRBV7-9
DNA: TGTGCCAGCAGCTTTCTGAGCGGGAGCATGGATGAGCAGTTCTTC
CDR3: CASSFLSGSMDEQFF

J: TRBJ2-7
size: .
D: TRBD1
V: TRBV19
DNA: TGTGCCAGTAGTAACGTACAGGGGTCGCCTGAGGGGGAGCAGTACTTC
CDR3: CASSNVQGSPEGEQYF

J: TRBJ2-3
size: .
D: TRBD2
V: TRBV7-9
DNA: TGTGCCAGCAGCTTAGCTCCCGGGACTAGCGGGAATACGCAGTATTTT
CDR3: CASSLAPGTSGNTQYF

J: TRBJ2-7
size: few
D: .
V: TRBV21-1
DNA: TGTGCCAGCAGCTTCCTCAGGGGACAGCCCTACGAGCAGTACTTC
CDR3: CASSFLRGQPYEQYF

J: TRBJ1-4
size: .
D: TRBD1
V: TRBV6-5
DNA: TGTGCCAGCAGTTCCGGGACAGGGGTTTTCTTACTGTTTTTT
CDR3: CASSSGTGVFLLFF

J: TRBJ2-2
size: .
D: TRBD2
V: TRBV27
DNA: TGTGCCAGCAGTTTTGCGGGAGTGGTCACCGGGGAGCTGTTTTTT
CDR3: CASSFAGVVTGELFF

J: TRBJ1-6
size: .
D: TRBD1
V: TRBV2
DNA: TGTGCCAGCAGTGGGGACAGTTCACCCCTCCACTTT
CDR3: CASSGDSSPLHF

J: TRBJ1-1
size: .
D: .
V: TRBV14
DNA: TGTGCCAGCAGACCGACAGATGAGAGCCTCGAAGCTTTCTTT
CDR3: CASRPTDESLEAFF

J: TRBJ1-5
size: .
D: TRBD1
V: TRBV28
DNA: TGTGCCAGCAGTTTATCACCGGGACAGGGCTTTCAGCCCCAGCATTTT
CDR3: CASSLSPGQGFQPQHF

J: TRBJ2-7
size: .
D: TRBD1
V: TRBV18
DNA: TGTGCCAGCTCTACAGGGGGCTTCGGGGGCGAGCAGTACTTC
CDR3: CASSTGGFGGEQYF

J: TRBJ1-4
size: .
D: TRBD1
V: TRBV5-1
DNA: TGCGCCAGCAGCTCTGGACAGGGCGGGGAAAAACTGTTTTTT
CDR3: CASSSGQGGEKLFF

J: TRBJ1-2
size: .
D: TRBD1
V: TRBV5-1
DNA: TGCGCCAGCAGCCCGACAGGGGAGAAGGGTGGCTACACCTTC
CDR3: CASSPTGEKGGYTF

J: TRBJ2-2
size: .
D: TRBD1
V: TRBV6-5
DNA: TGTGCCAGTACGACAGGGGCCGGGGAGCTGTTTTTT
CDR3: CASTTGAGELFF

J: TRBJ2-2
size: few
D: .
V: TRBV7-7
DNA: TGTGCTAGCCGAGGGGGAACCGGGGAGCTGTTTTTT
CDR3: CASRGGTGELFF

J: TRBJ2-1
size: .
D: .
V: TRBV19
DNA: TGTGCCAGTAGTCAGGGGTTCTACAATGAGCAGTTCTTC
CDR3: CASSQGFYNEQFF

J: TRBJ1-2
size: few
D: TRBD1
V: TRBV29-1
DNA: TGCAGCGCCAGGACAGGGAAAGATGGCTACACCTTC
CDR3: CSARTGKDGYTF

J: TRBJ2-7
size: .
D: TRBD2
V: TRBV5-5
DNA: TGTGCCAGCAGCTTGGGGTCCGGGAGGGGATACGAGCAGTACTTC
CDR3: CASSLGSGRGYEQYF

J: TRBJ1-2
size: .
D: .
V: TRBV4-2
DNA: TGTGCCAGCAGCCCTGAGGTGACCGTCGGCTACACCTTC
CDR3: CASSPEVTVGYTF

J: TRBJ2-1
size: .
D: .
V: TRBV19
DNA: TGTGCCAGCTGCATTAGCGGAGCAGCATACAATGAGCAGTTCTTC
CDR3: CASCISGAAYNEQFF

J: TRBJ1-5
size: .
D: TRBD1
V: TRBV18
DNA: TGTGCCAGCTCACCACAGGACAGGGGGTTGGGTCAGCCCCAGCATTTT
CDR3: CASSPQDRGLGQPQHF

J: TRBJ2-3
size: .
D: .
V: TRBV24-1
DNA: TGTGCCACCAGTTCCGCGGGGATCACAGATACGCAGTATTTT
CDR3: CATSSAGITDTQYF